Detailed here is one T cell receptor beta chain. Antigen specificity is unknown. CDR1 is WNHNN, CDR2 SYGVQD, per germline (reference sequence). The CDR3 totals 12 residues. V shed 8 bases, J shed 12 bases, and the junction held 7 bases outside the gene matches. The data were obtained in a study of T cells after yellow fever vaccination. Study as a whole: Each low-cell-number fraction was prepared by means of SMART-Seq v4 Ultra Low Input.

The study, taken as a whole, reports: Reappearance after the booster was seen for most primary-vaccination clones, at 95% to 96% CD4 and around 90% CD8.

Template-switching 5'RACE yielded the TCR cDNA; a universal primer site and UMIs were added in the process. TCRdb re-called the 5' RACE reads with MiXCR, one entry per CDR3 protein. This repertoire shows under 200,000 distinct CDR3 sequences, 5.5% to 7.5% found once; its top ten account for about 2.5%. The specimen comprised CD4+ T cells sorted from PBMCs, sampled 4 to 6 days after the first yellow fever vaccination. The source of this sequence is a man aged 18 to 35 who received the YFV17D yellow fever vaccine. The genes are TRBV10-1 and TRBJ2-1, with TRBD2 matching over 10 bases. This CDR3 reads CASQLAGSLQFF. The CDR3 coding sequence is TGCGCCAGCCAACTAGCGGGGTCCCTGCAGTTCTTC.